Given below is one TCR beta chain in context. No antigen is known for it. Instrument used: Illumina HiSeq 2000. TCR beta cDNA libraries were prepared using 5'RACE template switching, which introduced a universal primer site and unique molecular identifiers. Priming for cDNA synthesis came from the TCR beta constant segment, and two successive PCR amplification steps followed. On the authors' methods: MIGEC handled demultiplexing of the reads and grouping by UMI, while MiTCR was used to assemble and quantify clonotypes. To remove erroneous sequences, TCR cDNA sequences were retained only when supported by two or more reads. Downstream repertoire analysis used the tcR package, and clonotypes were matched across fractions by CDR3 nucleotide sequence plus V segment. Antigen specificity was annotated against VDJdb with VDJmatch, allowing one amino acid substitution in CDR3. TCRdb reprocessed the raw reads; every CDR3 protein sequence is a single record, and DNA is not supplied. The V and J calls follow TCRdb's processing rather than the paper's. The sample table records fewer than 300,000 distinct CDR3 sequences. More than 3.5% of the sample lies in the top ten.

The data were obtained in a study of T cells expressing NK-cell markers (TCRdb year 2020). About the full investigation: Roughly 8 donors provided sorted CD3+CD56+NKG2C+, CD3+CD56+NKG2C- and CD3+CD56-NKG2C+ T-cell subsets, whose TCR beta-chain repertoires were profiled. Among the eight sequenced donors, seven were HCMV-seropositive and one was HCMV-seronegative. Sequencing of the libraries produced 2 x 150 bp reads on Illumina HiSeq 2000/2500, MiSeq or NextSeq. All eight donors whose samples were sequenced were randomly selected healthy volunteers, three of them men and five women.

HCMV serostatus was determined by detecting HCMV-specific IgG in serum with a commercial ELISA kit. Peripheral blood mononuclear cells were isolated from blood by Ficoll density gradient centrifugation. The research as a whole found: It remained unclear whether the expanded NKG2C-expressing T cell clones were specific for HCMV antigens. Those dominant clonotypes were again the most abundant among CD3+CD56-NKG2C+ cells in a handful of donors, at about 25-60.1%. In several donors, the dominant CD3+CD56+NKG2C+ clonotypes were found to rank among the top 10 CD8+ clonotypes and to make up 1.0-7.0% of CD8+ T cells.

The CDR3 numbers 14 residues from cysteine through phenylalanine. No nucleotide data were recorded. CDR1 KGHDR and CDR2 SFDVKD are derived from the germline V gene. The chain links TRBV24-1 with TRBJ2-3; TCRdb's assignment of TRBD1 cannot be checked, as there is no DNA. The clonotype originates from a woman aged 18 to 69 in good health. The sequenced sample consisted of blood T cells: a sorted CD56 or NKG2C T cell subset, CD4+ or CD8+ T cells, or bulk PBMC T cells (not recorded which). The CDR3 region has the sequence CATQEQGKADTQYF.